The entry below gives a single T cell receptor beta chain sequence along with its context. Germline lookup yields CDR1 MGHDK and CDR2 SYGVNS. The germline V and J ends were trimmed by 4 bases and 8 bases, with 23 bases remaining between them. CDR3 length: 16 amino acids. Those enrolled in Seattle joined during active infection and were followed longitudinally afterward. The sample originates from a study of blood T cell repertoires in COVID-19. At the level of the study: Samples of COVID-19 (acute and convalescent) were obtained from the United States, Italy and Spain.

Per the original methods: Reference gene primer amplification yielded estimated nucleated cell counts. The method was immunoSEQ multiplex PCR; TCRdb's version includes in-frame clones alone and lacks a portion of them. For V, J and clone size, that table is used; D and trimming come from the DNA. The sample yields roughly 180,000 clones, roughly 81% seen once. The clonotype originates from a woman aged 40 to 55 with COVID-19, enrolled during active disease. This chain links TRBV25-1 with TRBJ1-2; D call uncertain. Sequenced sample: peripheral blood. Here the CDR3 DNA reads TGTGCCAGCAGTGTATTCCCGGCTACTCTTATGGAGGGCTACACCTTC. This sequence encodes CASSVFPATLMEGYTF.